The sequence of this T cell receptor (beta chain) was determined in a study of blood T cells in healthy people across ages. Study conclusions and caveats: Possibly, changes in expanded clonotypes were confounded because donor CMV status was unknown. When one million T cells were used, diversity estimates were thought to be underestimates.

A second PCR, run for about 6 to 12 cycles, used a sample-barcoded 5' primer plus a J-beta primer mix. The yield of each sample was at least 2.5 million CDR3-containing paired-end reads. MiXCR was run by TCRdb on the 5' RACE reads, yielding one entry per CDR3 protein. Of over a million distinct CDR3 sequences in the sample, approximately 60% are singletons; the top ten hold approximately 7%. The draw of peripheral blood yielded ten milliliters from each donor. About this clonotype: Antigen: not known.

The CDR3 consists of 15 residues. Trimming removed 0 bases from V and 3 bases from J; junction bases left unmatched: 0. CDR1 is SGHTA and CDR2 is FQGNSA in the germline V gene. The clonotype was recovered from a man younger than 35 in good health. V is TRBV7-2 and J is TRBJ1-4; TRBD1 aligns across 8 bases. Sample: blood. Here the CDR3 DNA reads TGTGCCAGCAGCTTAGCGGGACAGGCTAATGAAAAACTGTTTTTT. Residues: CASSLAGQANEKLFF.